What follows is one T cell receptor (beta chain) and its context. As yet, its antigen is unknown. PCR amplification relied on 60 Vbeta primers (plus 13 Jbeta primers). Clones were sequenced by immunoSEQ multiplex PCR, and TCRdb holds only the in-frame ones, with some missing. In all, the sample yields about 52,000 clones. This specimen comes from a study of cytomegalovirus exposure and HLA in healthy donors. Background on the study: An earlier analysis identified 117 million unique TCR beta sequences in about 179 million T cells. Study-wide results and caveats: According to a later analysis, donors in an Asian-associated ancestry cluster reportedly had fewer N-insertions than the 666-donor mean. Among TCR beta chains, those listed as cytomegalovirus-associated numbered approximately 150.

This TCR came from a woman between 50 and 59 years old in good health and CMV-seropositive. Source material: PBMCs.

The CDR3 spells CASSLGQVSPGELFF. CDR3 DNA sequence: TGTGCCAGCAGCTTGGGTCAGGTCTCTCCTGGGGAGCTGTTTTTT. This rearrangement joins TRBV5-4 to TRBJ2-2; no reliable D call. The CDR3 has 15 residues. Germline loops: CDR1 SGHNT, CDR2 YYREEE (reference sequence). The V end was cut by 0 bases, the J end by 8 bases, with 14 bases between.